This is a list of T cell receptor beta chains from one sample in a study of monozygotic twins with cystic fibrosis. Measured with immunoSEQ multiplex PCR; TCRdb has only the in-frame clones, and not every one. The sample contains approximately 23,000 clones, 80% to 90% of which appear only once. The sequencing input was blood. These receptors were taken from a woman under 40 with cystic fibrosis. Each CDR3 is given with its conserved first and last residue. The D gene is left open where the match is weak.

-	TRBV5-1	TRBJ2-7	TGCGCCAGCAGCGAACAGTCCTACGAGCAGTACTTC	CASSEQSYEQYF
-	TRBV7-8	TRBJ1-1	TGTGCCAGCAGCCGGGCGACTGAAGCTTTCTTT	CASSRATEAFF
-	TRBV4-1	TRBJ2-7	TGCGCCAGCAGCTACGTCGGGGCCTACGAGCAGTACTTC	CASSYVGAYEQYF
-	TRBV19	TRBJ1-3	TGTGCCAGTATTCCTAGGGCGGCTGGAAACACCATATATTTT	CASIPRAAGNTIYF
TRBD2	TRBV10-3	TRBJ2-5	TGTGCCATCAGACCAGAGGGAATCGGACTAGCGGGGGGGCGAGGGACCCAGTACTTC	CAIRPEGIGLAGGRGTQYF
-	TRBV7-2	TRBJ2-7	TGTGCCAGCAGCCTGTCCCCCGCGGTGGGGGTTACGGACGAGCAGTACTTC	CASSLSPAVGVTDEQYF
TRBD1	TRBV27	TRBJ2-5	TGTGCCAGCAGCCCCACCCGACAGGGGGCAGAGACCCAGTACTTC	CASSPTRQGAETQYF
-	TRBV7-6	TRBJ1-1	TGTGCCAGCAGCCAGGGTAGGGACACTGAAGCTTTCTTT	CASSQGRDTEAFF
TRBD2	TRBV19	TRBJ2-7	TGTGCCAGCGGGGGGGGCCATTCCTACGAGCAGTACTTC	CASGGGHSYEQYF
-	TRBV4-1	TRBJ2-7	TGCGCCAGCAGCCAAGAAAAGTACCGACTCTACGAGCAGTACTTC	CASSQEKYRLYEQYF
TRBD2	TRBV18	TRBJ2-5	TGTGCCAGCTCACCACCCCTACTAGCGGGCCGGAGGGAGACCCAGTACTTC	CASSPPLLAGRRETQYF
-	TRBV4-3	TRBJ2-5	TGCGCCAGCAGCCAACGAGACGGGGAGACCCAGTACTTC	CASSQRDGETQYF
TRBD2	TRBV5-1	TRBJ2-3	TGCGCCAGCAGCCCCGGGACTAGCCTGGATACGCAGTATTTT	CASSPGTSLDTQYF
-	TRBV7-9	TRBJ2-2	TGTGCCAGCAGCTCACCCGGGACACACAACACCGGGGAGCTGTTTTTT	CASSSPGTHNTGELFF
-	TRBV4-1	TRBJ1-5	TGCGCCAGCAGCCAAGATGGGGGCAGGGTGGGCAATCAGCCCCAGCATTTT	CASSQDGGRVGNQPQHF
-	TRBV7-2	TRBJ2-5	TGTGCCAGCACCCCTTACGGGTTCGGAGAGACCCAGTACTTC	CASTPYGFGETQYF
-	TRBV19	TRBJ1-1	TGTGCCAGTAGTAAGGCATATCAGAACACTGAAGCTTTCTTT	CASSKAYQNTEAFF
TRBD1	TRBV7-9	TRBJ1-5	TGTGCCAGCAGCCTTAGCCGGTGGGACAGTGTTTCGCCCCAGCATTTT	CASSLSRWDSVSPQHF
-	TRBV29-1	TRBJ2-1	TGCAGCGTTGAAGATCCAAGAACAGGGATCAATGAGCAGTTCTTC	CSVEDPRTGINEQFF
-	TRBV28	TRBJ2-7	TGTGCCAGCAGTCCCGGGGGCAGGTTAAGCTACGAGCAGTACTTC	CASSPGGRLSYEQYF
-	TRBV4-1	TRBJ2-7	TGCGCCAGCAGCCAAGCCCAGTCTTCCTACGAGCAGTACTTC	CASSQAQSSYEQYF
TRBD2	TRBV10-1	TRBJ2-1	TGCGCCAGCAGTGAGAAGCGGGGGGGTCTTCCGAATGAGCAGTTCTTC	CASSEKRGGLPNEQFF